The T cell receptor beta chain described here comes from a study of monozygotic twins with inflammatory bowel disease. Through template switching, UMIs that included a 6-nucleotide sample barcode were added. TCRdb re-called the 5' RACE reads, yielding one record per CDR3 amino acid sequence without DNA. Its table records 140,000 to 150,000 distinct CDR3 sequences. Details on this clonotype: Its antigen is still unknown.

Notes on the study in general: Especially where disease activity was present, IBD patients had fewer clonotypes in common with others than healthy twins did. The authors could not tell different T cell subtypes apart.

The material sequenced was blood. The receptor's source is a human donor with ulcerative colitis or Crohn's disease, or a healthy co-twin of an affected twin (not recorded which).

CDR3 sequence reads: CASSRGQNTEAFF. The genes are TRBV12-3 or TRBV12-4 and TRBJ1-1; without DNA, the TCRdb call of TRBD1 cannot be checked. This CDR3 has 13 amino acids.